Below are 5 T cell receptor beta chains sequenced from a single sample in a study of beta chain features in type 1 diabetes. Isolated RNA was reverse transcribed in full, so expressed TCRB transcripts were sequenced. TCRdb's copy holds only in-frame clones and misses some; the assay was immunoSEQ multiplex PCR. The sample has 200,000 to 250,000 clones, 68% seen once; the top ten hold approximately 0.053%. The sequencing input was naive CD4+ T cells from blood. These receptors were collected from a man younger than 40 in good health.

The J gene is TRBJ2-5, the V gene TRBV30, with D perhaps given as TRBD1 or TRBD2 (5 bases each). CDR1 GTSNPN and CDR2 SVGIG come from the germline V gene (reference sequence). The CDR3 contains 12 residues. Trimming removed 3 bases from V and 10 bases from J, with 15 bases in between. CDR3 residues: CAWSRDGLDQYF. The DNA of the CDR3 is TGTGCCTGGAGCCGGGACGGATTAGACCAGTACTTC.

Comments on this clone: The same CDR3 also results from other DNA sequences found in this sample. The chain combines TRBV29-1 with TRBJ2-1, with D maybe TRBD1 (6 bases). Germline CDR1 reads SQVTM; CDR2 reads ANQGSEA. CDR3 length equals 15 residues. Trimming left V 1 base short and J 4 bases short, with 14 bases between. The CDR3 loop is CSVEVRGRLYNEQFF. The CDR3 DNA is TGCAGCGTTGAAGTCAGGGGACGTCTGTACAATGAGCAGTTCTTC.

The rearrangement uses TRBV13 and TRBJ2-3; 9 nucleotides align to TRBD1. Unmatched junction bases numbered 6, after V lost 4 bases and J lost 1 base. CDR1 is PRHDT and CDR2 is FYEKMQ in the germline V gene (reference sequence). This CDR3 has 16 residues. The CDR3 DNA sequence: TGTGCCAGCAGCTCCGGGACAGGGTTCGGCACAGATACGCAGTATTTT. Protein: CASSSGTGFGTDTQYF.

V gene TRBV29-1 combines with J gene TRBJ2-1; D remains ambiguous. CDR3 length: 13 amino acids. Deletions cut 1 base from V and 6 bases from J, with 10 bases between. CDR1 is SQVTM, CDR2 ANQGSEA, per germline. CDR3 amino acids: CSVEGLFGNEQFF. The CDR3 DNA is TGCAGCGTTGAAGGGTTATTTGGCAATGAGCAGTTCTTC.

The chain links TRBV5-1 to TRBJ2-1; TRBD2 matches 9 bases. The CDR3 is 14 residues long. Germline lookup yields CDR1 SGHRS and CDR2 YFSETQ. The V gene end was trimmed by 0 bases and the J gene end by 15 bases; junction bases not matched to a gene: 10. The DNA of the CDR3 is TGCGCCAGCAGCTTGGTGATTAGCGGGAGCCCGGCGTTCTTC. Its protein is CASSLVISGSPAFF.